A single T cell receptor (beta chain) is shown here with its context. Its antigen is unknown. This entry is derived from a study of cytotoxic CD8 clonotypes in ibrutinib-treated CLL. Study summary: Among responders, roughly 25 were partial and 2 complete; after median roughly 68 months, approximately 15 stayed remitted and some 12 progressed.

Regarding the study as a whole: Public clonotypes, found uncommonly, either contracted or stayed stable on treatment. Before falling back toward baseline at progression, clonality had risen at the time of ibrutinib response. Baseline clonality exceeded age-matched healthy donors and tracked circulating CD8+ T-cell counts.

CDR1 and CDR2 (germline): GTSNPN, SVGIG (reference sequence). The V gene lost 3 bases and the J gene lost 7 bases, with 16 bases spanning the gap. The CDR3 runs 14 residues. Some clones are missing from TCRdb's copy, which holds only in-frame ones; the method was immunoSEQ multiplex PCR. Of more than 300,000 clones in the sample, 70% to 80% were seen once. The input for sequencing was PBMCs, taken before ibrutinib treatment. The receptor was derived from a human donor with chronic lymphocytic leukemia. The V gene is TRBV30, the J gene TRBJ1-5; unclear D gene. CDR3 bases: TGTGCCTGGAGCGAATCCGGGCCCGGACAGCCCCAGCATTTT. This sequence encodes CAWSESGPGQPQHF.